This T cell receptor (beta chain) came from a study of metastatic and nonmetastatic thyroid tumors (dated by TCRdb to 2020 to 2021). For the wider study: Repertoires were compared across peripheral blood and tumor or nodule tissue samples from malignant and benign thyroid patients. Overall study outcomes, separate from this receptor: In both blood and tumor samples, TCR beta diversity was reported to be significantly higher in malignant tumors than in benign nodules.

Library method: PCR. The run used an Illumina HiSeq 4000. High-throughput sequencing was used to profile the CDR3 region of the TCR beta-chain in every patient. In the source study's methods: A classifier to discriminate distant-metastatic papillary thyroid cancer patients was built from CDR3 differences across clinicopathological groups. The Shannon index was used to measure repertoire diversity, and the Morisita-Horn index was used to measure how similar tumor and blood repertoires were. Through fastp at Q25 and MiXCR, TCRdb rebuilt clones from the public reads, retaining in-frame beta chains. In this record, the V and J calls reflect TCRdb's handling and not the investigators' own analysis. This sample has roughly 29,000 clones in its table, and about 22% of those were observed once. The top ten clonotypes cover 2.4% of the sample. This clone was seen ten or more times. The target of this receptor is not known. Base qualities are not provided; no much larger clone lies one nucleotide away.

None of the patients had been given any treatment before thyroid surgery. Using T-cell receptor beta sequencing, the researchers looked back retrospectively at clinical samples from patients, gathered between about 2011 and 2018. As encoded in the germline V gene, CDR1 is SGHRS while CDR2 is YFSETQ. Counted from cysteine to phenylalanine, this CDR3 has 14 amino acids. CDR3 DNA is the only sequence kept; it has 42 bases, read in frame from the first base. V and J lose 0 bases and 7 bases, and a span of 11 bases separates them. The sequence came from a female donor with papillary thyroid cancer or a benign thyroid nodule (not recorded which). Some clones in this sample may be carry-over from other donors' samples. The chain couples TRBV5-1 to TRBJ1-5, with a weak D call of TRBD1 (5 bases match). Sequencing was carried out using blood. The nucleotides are TGCGCCAGCAGCTTGGGACAAGCAGGGCAGCCCCAGCATTTT. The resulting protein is CASSLGQAGQPQHF.